Following are 20 T cell receptor beta chains from one sample sequenced in a study of Tregs in tolerant kidney transplant recipients. Recipients received nonmyeloablative bone marrow transplants from related graft donors, with transient mixed chimerism. Method: immunoSEQ multiplex PCR; TCRdb's copy keeps in-frame clones and lacks some. The sample is made up of 12,000 to 15,000 clones, and the top ten hold just over 3.5% of it. Sequenced here: CD4+ T cells from blood (PBMCs), sampled 12 months after the transplant. The receptors come from a human patient who received a combined kidney and bone marrow transplant. Some T cells here may be from the graft donor.

As concerns this clone: The CDR3 end falls 3 residues outside the read, so it is completed with the germline J gene. The chain is built from TRBV20-1 and TRBJ2-3, with TRBD1 matching over 11 bases. The V gene end was trimmed by 6 bases and the J gene end by 4 bases; junction bases not matched to a gene: 21. The CDR3 contains 19 residues. Germline V CDR1 and CDR2: DFQATT, SNEGSKA (reference sequence). The CDR3 protein is CSADLQDRGRLAFSDTQYF. The covered CDR3 bases are TGCAGTGCAGACCTCCAGGACAGGGGGCGACTAGCGTTCTCAGATACG.

Comments on this clone: The read ends 3 residues before the CDR3 terminus; that terminus is restored from the germline J gene. This sequence joins TRBV5-1 and TRBJ1-1; 8 positions agree with TRBD1. The V gene's germline CDR1 is SGHRS and CDR2 YFSETQ. CDR3 length: 14 residues. The ends lost 4 bases at V and 5 bases at J; junction bases unmatched: 7. CDR3 bases read: TGCGCCAGCAGCATCGCGACAGGGGATACTGAA. Encoded protein: CASSIATGDTE. The entire CDR3 protein is CASSIATGDTEAFF.

As concerns this clone: The CDR3 end is not reached by the read, which stops 3 residues before it; the germline J gene fills it in. The chain employs TRBV18 and TRBJ2-1, with TRBD2 identical over 9 bases. Trimming took 3 bases from V and 3 from J; bases not matched to a gene: 3. The CDR3 covers 15 residues. The germline CDR1 and CDR2 sequences are KGHSH and LQKENI. CDR3 protein: CASSPLAGFYNEQFF. Partial CDR3 DNA: TGTGCCAGCTCACCTCTAGCGGGATTCTACAATGAG.

Turning to this clone: The CDR3 extends 3 residues past the end of the read, so its final part is completed from the germline J gene. This sequence joins TRBV28 and TRBJ2-2; 15 nucleotides align to TRBD2. This CDR3 has 17 residues. The V gene's germline CDR1 is MDHEN and CDR2 SYDVKM. The ends lost 0 bases at V and 6 bases at J; junction bases unmatched: 2. The CDR3 spells CASSLWGLAGGPGELFF. The covered CDR3 bases are TGTGCCAGCAGTTTATGGGGACTAGCGGGAGGCCCCGGGGAG.

Incomplete CDR3 DNA: TGTGCCAGCATCATCGGCGGGAACACTGAA. It specifies CASIIGGNTE. The CDR3 as a whole reads CASIIGGNTEAFF. This chain joins TRBV7-2 and TRBJ1-1, with D unclear. The sequence runs out 3 residues before the end of the CDR3; the remainder is reconstructed from the germline J gene. The germline CDR1 and CDR2 sequences are SGHTA and FQGNSA. Trimming cost V 7 bases and J 1 base, with 10 bases left between them. This CDR3 spans 13 amino acids.

To note about this clone: Coverage ceases 3 residues before the CDR3 finishes, and the germline J gene fills in the end. The V call is TRBV10-3, the J call TRBJ1-4, with D perhaps matching TRBD1 (5 bases). The germline V gene encodes CDR1 ENHRY and CDR2 SYGVKD. CDR3 length: 15 residues. V lost 4 bases to trimming and J lost 4 bases, with 13 bases between them. Here the CDR3 reads CAISAQGLLNEKLFF. Partial CDR3 DNA: TGTGCCATCAGTGCTCAGGGCCTCCTTAATGAAAAA.

About this clone itself: The read is 3 residues too short to cover the CDR3 end, so that end is filled in from the germline J gene. The chain has TRBV19 and TRBJ1-2, with 7 bases identical to TRBD1. J was trimmed by 4 bases and V by 3 bases; bases with no gene match: 11. The V gene's germline CDR1 is LNHDA and CDR2 SQIVND (reference sequence). The CDR3 has 16 amino acids. CDR3 amino acids: CASSIVSRQGVYGYTF. The CDR3 DNA, read in part, is TGTGCCAGTAGTATTGTATCTCGACAGGGCGTCTATGGC.

Remarks on this clone: The read falls 3 residues short of the CDR3 end, and the missing part is taken from the germline J gene. The chain uses TRBV18 and TRBJ2-1, with 13 positions matching TRBD2. CDR3 length equals 16 residues. Germline lookup yields CDR1 KGHSH and CDR2 LQKENI. J gave up 8 bases and V 0 bases, and 4 bases lay outside the gene matches. CDR3 protein: CASSPPTLAGGDEQFF. Incomplete CDR3 DNA: TGTGCCAGCTCACCACCGACACTAGCGGGGGGGGATGAG. The complete variable domain, with remaining parts taken from reference TRBV18 and TRBJ2-1, reads NAGVMQNPRHLVRRRGQEARLRCSPMKGHSHVYWYRQLPEEGLKFMVYLQKENIIDESGMPKERFSAEFPKEGPSILRIQQVVRGDSAAYFCASSPPTLAGGDEQFFGPGTRLTVL.

Remarks on this clone: The read terminates 3 residues ahead of where the CDR3 ends, so the germline J gene completes it. V usage is TRBV14 and J usage is TRBJ2-4, with TRBD2 matching over 8 bases. The trim removed 0 bases at V and 6 bases at J, leaving 10 bases unmatched. The CDR3 is 17 residues long. Germline values: CDR1 SGHDN, CDR2 FVKESK. CDR3 amino acids: CASSQDFLAGYINIQYF. Incomplete CDR3 DNA: TGTGCCAGCAGCCAAGATTTCCTAGCGGGCTATATAAACATT.

In the case of this clone: Germline and junction disagree at one end, which may indicate a read error. With the read ending 3 residues before the CDR3 end, the germline J gene is used to fill in that end. The chain employs TRBV7-7 and TRBJ2-5, with D maybe TRBD1 (5 bases). Germline loops: CDR1 SSHAT, CDR2 FNYEAQ (reference sequence). The CDR3 length is 15 residues. CDR3 bases read: TGTGCTAGCAGCTCTTCTCAAGGGGTAGGGGAGACC. Its protein is CASSSSQGVGET. In full, the CDR3 is CASSSSQGVGETQYF.

This clone shows up as medium-sized by frequency. From the germline J gene comes the end of the CDR3, since the read stops 3 residues before it. The J gene is TRBJ1-4, the V gene TRBV18; 12 positions agree with TRBD1. The CDR3 is 15 amino acids. V trimming: 6 bases; J trimming: 7 bases; junction bases outside the gene matches: 6. Germline V gene data show CDR1 as KGHSH and CDR2 as LQKENI. This CDR3 is CASSLGQGAVEKLFF. CDR3 bases read: TGTGCCAGCTCCCTGGGACAGGGGGCGGTTGAAAAA.

On this clone: The read stops 3 residues short of the end of the CDR3; the missing end is completed from the germline J gene. J is TRBJ2-2 and V is TRBV16, with D tentatively TRBD1 (5 bases). The CDR3 spans 13 residues. Trimming took 5 bases from V and 5 from J, leaving 9 bases between them. CDR1 is KGHSY, CDR2 FQNENV, per germline. CDR3 loop: CASSMTATGELFF. The covered CDR3 bases are TGTGCCAGCAGCATGACAGCGACCGGGGAG.

About this clone itself: The CDR3 extends 3 residues past the end of the read, so its final part is completed from the germline J gene. The V gene is TRBV28, the J gene TRBJ2-7; 13 nucleotides align to TRBD2. Germline-derived CDR1 and CDR2 are MDHEN and SYDVKM. The V gene end was trimmed by 5 bases and the J gene end by 2 bases; junction bases not matched to a gene: 6. The CDR3 contains 16 residues. CDR3 sequence reads: CASSPLGLAGTYEQYF. CDR3 DNA (partial): TGTGCCAGCAGTCCTCTGGGACTAGCGGGGACCTACGAG.

As concerns this clone: The read halts 3 residues ahead of the CDR3 end, with the missing end drawn from the germline J gene. The J gene is TRBJ1-5, the V gene TRBV12-3 or TRBV12-4; D might be TRBD1 (6 bases). Deletions cut 2 bases from V and 4 bases from J, with 6 bases between. CDR3 size: 13 residues. This chain's CDR3 is CASSLTGNQPQHF. Partial CDR3 DNA: TGTGCCAGCAGTTTAACAGGGAATCAGCCC.

Points on this clone: The sequence runs out 3 residues before the end of the CDR3; the remainder is reconstructed from the germline J gene. V is TRBV7-9 and J is TRBJ2-7; TRBD1 matches 9 bases. Germline lookup yields CDR1 SEHNR and CDR2 FQNEAQ (reference sequence). Germline trimming cut 6 bases from V and 0 bases from J; bases unmatched to any gene: 3. The CDR3 has 14 residues. CDR3 DNA (partial): TGTGCCAGCAGTGGGACAGGGTACTCCTACGAG. It specifies CASSGTGYSYE. The complete CDR3 sequence is CASSGTGYSYEQYF.

Note on this clone: The sequenced fragment ends 3 residues before the CDR3 boundary, so the rest is inferred from the germline J gene. The chain carries TRBV2 and TRBJ2-7; D is perhaps TRBD1 (5 bases). The germline V gene has CDR1 SNHLY and CDR2 FYNNEI. Trimming took off 6 bases at V and 3 bases at J, with 6 bases between the two ends. The CDR3 totals 11 residues. The covered CDR3 bases are TGTGCCAGCAGAGGACACTACGAG. Residues: CASRGHYE. The CDR3 in its entirety is CASRGHYEQYF.

As for this clone: The read gets to within 3 residues of the CDR3 end, and the germline J gene fills in the rest. This rearrangement joins TRBV24-1 to TRBJ2-2; D unclear. Germline CDR1 is KGHDR and CDR2 is SFDVKD. The CDR3 covers 15 residues. V lost 0 bases and J lost 4, with 8 bases in between. The covered CDR3 bases are TGTGCCACCAGTGATTTGCCGAAGGGCACCGGGGAG. Encoded protein: CATSDLPKGTGE. The whole CDR3 region reads CATSDLPKGTGELFF.

To note about this clone: With the read ending 3 residues before the CDR3 end, the germline J gene is used to fill in that end. This chain connects TRBV18 to TRBJ1-6, with D possibly TRBD1 on 5 matching bases. Germline CDR1 KGHSH, CDR2 LQKENI. The CDR3 has 14 residues. Trimming took 2 bases from V and 6 from J, leaving 8 bases between them. CDR3 bases read: TGTGCCAGCTCACCAGGGACTGGTAATTCACCC. As protein: CASSPGTGNSP. The whole CDR3 sequence reads CASSPGTGNSPLHF.

Points on this clone: The read finishes 3 residues shy of the CDR3 end, and the germline J gene is used to complete it. V usage is TRBV5-4 and J usage is TRBJ1-1; D gene ambiguous. CDR1 is SGHNT and CDR2 is YYREEE in the germline V gene (reference sequence). This CDR3 is 12 amino acids long. Trimming pared 0 bases from V and 5 bases from J, leaving 5 bases between. The CDR3 reads CASSLDGTEAFF. The CDR3 DNA, read in part, is TGTGCCAGCAGCTTGGACGGGACTGAA.

With respect to this clone: Read sequence stops 3 residues before the CDR3 end, and the germline J gene provides the missing end. This chain connects TRBV5-4 to TRBJ2-3; D is possibly TRBD1 (6 bases). Trimming removed 4 bases from V and 2 bases from J, with 14 bases in between. The CDR3 has 15 amino acids. Germline V gives CDR1 SGHNT, CDR2 YYREEE (reference sequence). CDR3 protein: CASSRQGKSTDTQYF. The part of the CDR3 DNA that was read is TGTGCCAGCAGCCGGCAGGGGAAATCCACAGATACG.